The entry below gives a single T cell receptor (beta chain) sequence along with its context. The antigen it binds to is not known. Base quality data are lacking; no much larger clone is found one base away. Libraries were made using the immunoSEQ multiplex PCR assay. The immuneACCESS repertoire file appears here via TCRdb, limited to in-frame rearrangements. These files lack a portion of the clones; in checked studies, under half of the deficit traces to unresolved V genes, and the cause of the others is not known. The sample yields about 30,000 clones; 75% to 85% were counted once. The ten top clones hold 6.5% to 7% of the sample. The source of the sample is a study of control samples from healthy donors and cancer patients (dated by TCRdb to about 2020). The CDR3 has 14 amino acids, counting the end cysteine and phenylalanine. Just the 42-base CDR3 DNA is kept, in frame starting at base 1. V is trimmed back by 7 bases and J by 6 bases, and the junction contains 5 bases that no gene match accounts for. In the germline V gene, CDR1 corresponds to SNHLY and CDR2 to FYNNEI.

The V and J segments used are TRBV2 and TRBJ2-7; TRBD2 matches 14 bases in the middle. The source material was PBMCs. This sequence was found in a woman between 55 and 75 years old with head and neck cancer. Here is the DNA: TGTGCCAGCAAAACCGGGACTAGCGGGAGCGAGCAGTACTTC. Translation gives CASKTGTSGSEQYF.